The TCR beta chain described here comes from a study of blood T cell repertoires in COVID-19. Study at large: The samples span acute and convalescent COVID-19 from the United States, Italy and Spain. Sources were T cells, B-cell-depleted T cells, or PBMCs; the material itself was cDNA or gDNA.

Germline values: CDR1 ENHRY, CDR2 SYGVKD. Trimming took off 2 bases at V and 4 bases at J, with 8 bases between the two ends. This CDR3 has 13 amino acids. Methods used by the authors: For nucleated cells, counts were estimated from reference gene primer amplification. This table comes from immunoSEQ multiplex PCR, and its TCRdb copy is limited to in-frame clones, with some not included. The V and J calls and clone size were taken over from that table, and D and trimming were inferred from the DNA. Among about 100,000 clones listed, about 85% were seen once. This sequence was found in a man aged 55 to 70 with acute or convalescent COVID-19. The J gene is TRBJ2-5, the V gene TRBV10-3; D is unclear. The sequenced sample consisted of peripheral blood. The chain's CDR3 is CAISETRLETQYF. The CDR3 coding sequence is TGTGCCATCAGTGAGACGAGATTAGAGACCCAGTACTTC.